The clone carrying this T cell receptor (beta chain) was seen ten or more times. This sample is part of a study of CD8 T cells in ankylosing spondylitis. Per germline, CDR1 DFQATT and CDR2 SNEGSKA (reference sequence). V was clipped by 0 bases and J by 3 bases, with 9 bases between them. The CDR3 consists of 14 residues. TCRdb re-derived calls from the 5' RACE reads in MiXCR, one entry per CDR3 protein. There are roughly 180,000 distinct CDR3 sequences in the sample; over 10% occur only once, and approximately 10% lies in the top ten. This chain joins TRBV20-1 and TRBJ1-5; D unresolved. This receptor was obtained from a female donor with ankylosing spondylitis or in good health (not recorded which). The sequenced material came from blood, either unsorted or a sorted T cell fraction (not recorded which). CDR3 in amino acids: CSARDPGFNQPQHF. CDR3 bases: TGCAGTGCTAGAGATCCCGGGTTCAATCAGCCCCAGCATTTT.